The rows below give T cell receptor beta chains drawn from one sample of a study of blood T cell repertoires in COVID-19. Clones were read by immunoSEQ multiplex PCR, and TCRdb kept only the in-frame ones, dropping some. Here the sample spans 200,000 to 250,000 clones, 82% being singletons. The specimen sequenced was PBMCs or T cells enriched from blood (not recorded which). The receptor set was obtained from a woman aged 55-69 years who had recovered from COVID-19. The CDR3 runs from the conserved cysteine through the conserved F or W. A D gene is named only where the DNA matches it firmly. Where a row states a size, it is once, few, many or the class of an expanded clone; other rows omit it.

j_gene: TRBJ2-2
d_gene: TRBD1
v_gene: TRBV19
abundance: once
CDR3nt: TGTGCCAGTAGTTCAGGAGGGGACAGGGGGATCGGGGAGCTGTTTTTT
CDR3aa: CASSSGGDRGIGELFF

j_gene: TRBJ1-5
d_gene: .
v_gene: TRBV10-2
abundance: .
CDR3nt: TGCGCCAGCAGTGGGCTTAATCAGCCCCAGCATTTT
CDR3aa: CASSGLNQPQHF

j_gene: TRBJ1-6
d_gene: TRBD1
v_gene: TRBV11-2
abundance: .
CDR3nt: TGTGCCAGCAGCTCGCAGGGGGCTGGGTCACCCCTCCACTTT
CDR3aa: CASSSQGAGSPLHF

j_gene: TRBJ1-1
d_gene: .
v_gene: TRBV5-1
abundance: .
CDR3nt: TGCGCCAGCAGCTTGGGGCAGCGTCTAGGCACTGAAGCTTTCTTT
CDR3aa: CASSLGQRLGTEAFF

j_gene: TRBJ2-1
d_gene: .
v_gene: TRBV19
abundance: few
CDR3nt: TGTGCCAGTAGCAGGCAGGGTGGACACAATGAGCAGTTCTTC
CDR3aa: CASSRQGGHNEQFF

j_gene: TRBJ1-5
d_gene: TRBD1
v_gene: TRBV25-1
abundance: .
CDR3nt: TGTGCCAGCAGTGCAGGACAGGCCCACCAGCCCCAGCATTTT
CDR3aa: CASSAGQAHQPQHF

j_gene: TRBJ1-2
d_gene: .
v_gene: TRBV3-1/TRBV3-2
abundance: .
CDR3nt: TGTGCCAGCAGCACAATTAACTATGGCTACACCTTC
CDR3aa: CASSTINYGYTF

j_gene: TRBJ2-3
d_gene: .
v_gene: TRBV9
abundance: once
CDR3nt: TGTGCCAGCAGCGTGCCGGGTCCCACCACAGATACGCAGTATTTT
CDR3aa: CASSVPGPTTDTQYF

j_gene: TRBJ1-4
d_gene: .
v_gene: TRBV7-6
abundance: .
CDR3nt: TGTGCCAGCAGCTTATTGGGGGGGACTAATGAAAAACTGTTTTTT
CDR3aa: CASSLLGGTNEKLFF

j_gene: TRBJ1-2
d_gene: TRBD1
v_gene: TRBV7-9
abundance: few
CDR3nt: TGTGCCAGCAGCTTTAAGGGACAGGGTAATGGCTACACCTTC
CDR3aa: CASSFKGQGNGYTF

j_gene: TRBJ2-7
d_gene: .
v_gene: TRBV5-1
abundance: .
CDR3nt: TGCGCCAGCAGCTTGGAGGTCCAGGCCTACGAGCAGTACTTC
CDR3aa: CASSLEVQAYEQYF

j_gene: TRBJ1-1
d_gene: TRBD1
v_gene: TRBV7-6
abundance: .
CDR3nt: TGTGCCAGCAGCTTAGCCGGGACAGGGGGACTTAACACTGAAGCTTTCTTT
CDR3aa: CASSLAGTGGLNTEAFF

j_gene: TRBJ1-1
d_gene: .
v_gene: TRBV4-2
abundance: once
CDR3nt: TGTGCCAGCAGCCAGAACAGGGAGTACACTGAAGCTTTCTTT
CDR3aa: CASSQNREYTEAFF

j_gene: TRBJ2-7
d_gene: TRBD1
v_gene: TRBV5-6
abundance: .
CDR3nt: TGTGCCAGCACCCAGGGACAGGCCTATTCCTACGAGCAGTACTTC
CDR3aa: CASTQGQAYSYEQYF

j_gene: TRBJ1-1
d_gene: .
v_gene: TRBV7-2
abundance: once
CDR3nt: TGTGCCAGCAGCTTAGAAGGGCCTCGGGGAGCTTTCTTT
CDR3aa: CASSLEGPRGAFF

j_gene: TRBJ1-1
d_gene: .
v_gene: TRBV7-3
abundance: .
CDR3nt: TGTGCCAGCAGCTTACTACCATGGGCTAACACTGAAGCTTTCTTT
CDR3aa: CASSLLPWANTEAFF

j_gene: TRBJ2-3
d_gene: TRBD1
v_gene: TRBV19
abundance: .
CDR3nt: TGTGCCAGTAACTCCGGGACAGTCACAGATACGCAGTATTTT
CDR3aa: CASNSGTVTDTQYF

j_gene: TRBJ2-1
d_gene: TRBD2
v_gene: TRBV29-1
abundance: few
CDR3nt: TGCAGCGTTGACGAGGTAGCGGGAGGGCCTAGGAGTGATGAGCAGTTCTTC
CDR3aa: CSVDEVAGGPRSDEQFF

j_gene: TRBJ2-1
d_gene: TRBD1
v_gene: TRBV7-3
abundance: .
CDR3nt: TGTGCCAGCAGCCCATCGGACAGGGCTGAGCAGTTCTTC
CDR3aa: CASSPSDRAEQFF

j_gene: TRBJ1-2
d_gene: .
v_gene: TRBV15
abundance: few
CDR3nt: TGTGCCACCAGCAGAGCAGGAGGGGATGGCTACACCTTC
CDR3aa: CATSRAGGDGYTF

j_gene: TRBJ2-3
d_gene: .
v_gene: TRBV6-1
abundance: once
CDR3nt: TGTGCCAGCAGTGAACGGCGGGGTTACACAGATACGCAGTATTTT
CDR3aa: CASSERRGYTDTQYF

j_gene: TRBJ2-7
d_gene: TRBD2
v_gene: TRBV7-2
abundance: .
CDR3nt: TGTGCCAGCAGCCCTCCAGCGGGACCTTACGAGCAGTACTTC
CDR3aa: CASSPPAGPYEQYF

j_gene: TRBJ2-3
d_gene: .
v_gene: TRBV7-9
abundance: .
CDR3nt: TGTGCCAGCAGCTTCCCGGGGGACGTCACAGATACGCAGTATTTT
CDR3aa: CASSFPGDVTDTQYF

j_gene: TRBJ2-5
d_gene: TRBD2
v_gene: TRBV5-1
abundance: .
CDR3nt: TGCGCCAGCAGCTTGGGTTCGGCGGGGGTCTTAGAGACCCAGTACTTC
CDR3aa: CASSLGSAGVLETQYF

j_gene: TRBJ1-2
d_gene: TRBD1
v_gene: TRBV6-2/TRBV6-3
abundance: .
CDR3nt: TGTGCCAGCAGTTTTTCCCCTCGACAGGGAGAATACTATGGCTACACCTTC
CDR3aa: CASSFSPRQGEYYGYTF

j_gene: TRBJ1-5
d_gene: TRBD1
v_gene: TRBV6-4
abundance: .
CDR3nt: TGTGCCAGCAGTCCGGACAGGGGTAAAGATCAGCCCCAGCATTTT
CDR3aa: CASSPDRGKDQPQHF

j_gene: TRBJ2-4
d_gene: TRBD2
v_gene: TRBV11-2
abundance: .
CDR3nt: TGTGCCAGCCTCACAACCACTAGCGGGAGGAAAAACATTCAGTACTTC
CDR3aa: CASLTTTSGRKNIQYF

j_gene: TRBJ1-5
d_gene: TRBD1
v_gene: TRBV2
abundance: .
CDR3nt: TGTGCCAGCAATACCCAGGGGGGCAATCAGCCCCAGCATTTT
CDR3aa: CASNTQGGNQPQHF

j_gene: TRBJ2-3
d_gene: TRBD2
v_gene: TRBV19
abundance: .
CDR3nt: TGTGCCAGTAGTACCGGCGGGAGGGCGGGGACAGATACGCAGTATTTT
CDR3aa: CASSTGGRAGTDTQYF

j_gene: TRBJ2-3
d_gene: TRBD1
v_gene: TRBV12-3/TRBV12-4
abundance: .
CDR3nt: TGTGCCAAGTCACAGGGGAACACAGATACGCAGTATTTT
CDR3aa: CAKSQGNTDTQYF

j_gene: TRBJ1-2
d_gene: .
v_gene: TRBV4-2
abundance: .
CDR3nt: TGTGCCAGCAGCCGCGACGGGACACCTAACTATGGCTACACCTTC
CDR3aa: CASSRDGTPNYGYTF

j_gene: TRBJ2-5
d_gene: .
v_gene: TRBV12-5
abundance: .
CDR3nt: TGTGCTAGTGGCCAGGTGGGAGGGGGGACCCAGTACTTC
CDR3aa: CASGQVGGGTQYF

j_gene: TRBJ2-7
d_gene: .
v_gene: TRBV5-4
abundance: .
CDR3nt: TGTGCCAGCAGCCTAAATTCGGGAAACTCCTACGAGCAGTACTTC
CDR3aa: CASSLNSGNSYEQYF

j_gene: TRBJ2-5
d_gene: TRBD1
v_gene: TRBV10-1
abundance: .
CDR3nt: TGCGCCAGCAGCGTGACAGGGGAGGAGACCCAGTACTTC
CDR3aa: CASSVTGEETQYF

j_gene: TRBJ1-1
d_gene: TRBD1
v_gene: TRBV19
abundance: .
CDR3nt: TGTGCCAGTAGTACGGACAGGGGGACTGAAGCTTTCTTT
CDR3aa: CASSTDRGTEAFF

j_gene: TRBJ1-2
d_gene: .
v_gene: TRBV11-2
abundance: once
CDR3nt: TGTGCCAGCAGCGCACAGGGATATGGCTACACCTTC
CDR3aa: CASSAQGYGYTF

j_gene: TRBJ2-2
d_gene: TRBD2
v_gene: TRBV4-1
abundance: .
CDR3nt: TGCGCCAGCAGCCAAAGGCGTGCGGGAGATACCGGGGAGCTGTTTTTT
CDR3aa: CASSQRRAGDTGELFF

j_gene: TRBJ1-2
d_gene: .
v_gene: TRBV4-1
abundance: once
CDR3nt: TGCGCCAGCAGCCAAGGGGAACGACCGGGACTGTTAGCTAACTATGGCTACACCTTC
CDR3aa: CASSQGERPGLLANYGYTF

j_gene: TRBJ2-2
d_gene: .
v_gene: TRBV27
abundance: .
CDR3nt: TGTGCCAGCAGTTCCTGGGGGCTTGGCGGGGAGCTGTTTTTT
CDR3aa: CASSSWGLGGELFF

j_gene: TRBJ2-5
d_gene: TRBD1
v_gene: TRBV5-5
abundance: .
CDR3nt: TGTGCCAGCAGCCTGAAAACAGGGGCTAGGAGTACAGAGACCCAGTACTTC
CDR3aa: CASSLKTGARSTETQYF

j_gene: TRBJ2-5
d_gene: .
v_gene: TRBV7-2
abundance: once
CDR3nt: TGTGCCAGCACCCGAAACCCTCACGGGGAGACCCAGTACTTC
CDR3aa: CASTRNPHGETQYF

j_gene: TRBJ2-5
d_gene: TRBD1
v_gene: TRBV5-4
abundance: .
CDR3nt: TGTGCCAGCAGCTCCGGGACAGAGGAGACCCAGTACTTC
CDR3aa: CASSSGTEETQYF

j_gene: TRBJ2-1
d_gene: .
v_gene: TRBV5-1
abundance: .
CDR3nt: TGCGCCAGCAGCTACGTGATTACCAGCTCCTACAATGAGCAGTTCTTC
CDR3aa: CASSYVITSSYNEQFF

j_gene: TRBJ1-1
d_gene: TRBD1
v_gene: TRBV5-1
abundance: .
CDR3nt: TGCGCCAGCAGCTTCGGACAGGGCCACCCGAACACTGAAGCTTTCTTT
CDR3aa: CASSFGQGHPNTEAFF

j_gene: TRBJ1-2
d_gene: TRBD1
v_gene: TRBV6-5
abundance: .
CDR3nt: TGTGCCAGCCTAATTAACACAGGGGGCCTTCGTGGCTACACCTTC
CDR3aa: CASLINTGGLRGYTF

j_gene: TRBJ1-5
d_gene: TRBD1
v_gene: TRBV19
abundance: .
CDR3nt: TGTGCCAGTAGTATTCGACAGGGCCGGGCCAATCAGCCCCAGCATTTT
CDR3aa: CASSIRQGRANQPQHF

j_gene: TRBJ2-3
d_gene: .
v_gene: TRBV13
abundance: .
CDR3nt: TGTGCCAGCAGCCCCTCCCGCTTTTGGGGGCGAACAGATACGCAGTATTTT
CDR3aa: CASSPSRFWGRTDTQYF

j_gene: TRBJ1-2
d_gene: .
v_gene: TRBV19
abundance: .
CDR3nt: TGTGCCAGTAGTATCCCTCCGGGAGACTATGGCTACACCTTC
CDR3aa: CASSIPPGDYGYTF

j_gene: TRBJ2-2
d_gene: .
v_gene: TRBV6-5
abundance: .
CDR3nt: TGTGCCAGCAGTTACCTCGGGGAAACCGGGGAGCTGTTTTTT
CDR3aa: CASSYLGETGELFF

j_gene: TRBJ1-6
d_gene: TRBD1
v_gene: TRBV15
abundance: .
CDR3nt: TGTGCCACCAGCAGAGATCTCCTCGGACAGGCTTATAATTCACCCCTCCACTTT
CDR3aa: CATSRDLLGQAYNSPLHF

j_gene: TRBJ2-2
d_gene: TRBD1
v_gene: TRBV7-2
abundance: .
CDR3nt: TGTGCCAGCAGTCGGGACAGGGTTCCTGCCGGGGAGCTGTTTTTT
CDR3aa: CASSRDRVPAGELFF

j_gene: TRBJ1-1
d_gene: .
v_gene: TRBV5-1
abundance: few
CDR3nt: TGCGCCAGCAGCTTGCGGGGGGCGTTAAACACTGAAGCTTTCTTT
CDR3aa: CASSLRGALNTEAFF

j_gene: TRBJ2-1
d_gene: .
v_gene: TRBV11-2
abundance: .
CDR3nt: TGTGCCAGCAGCTTAGAGGCTAGTGTCCATGAGCAGTTCTTC
CDR3aa: CASSLEASVHEQFF

j_gene: TRBJ1-1
d_gene: .
v_gene: TRBV5-1
abundance: many
CDR3nt: TGCGCCAGCAGCTTGGAGGGGGACCGGATAGCTTTCTTT
CDR3aa: CASSLEGDRIAFF

j_gene: TRBJ1-5
d_gene: .
v_gene: TRBV15
abundance: .
CDR3nt: TGTGCCACCAGCAGCAATAATCAGCCCCAGCATTTT
CDR3aa: CATSSNNQPQHF

j_gene: TRBJ1-3
d_gene: .
v_gene: TRBV20-1
abundance: .
CDR3nt: TGCAGTGCTAGTAACAGGGCGTCTGGAAACACCATATATTTT
CDR3aa: CSASNRASGNTIYF

j_gene: TRBJ2-1
d_gene: TRBD2
v_gene: TRBV7-2
abundance: .
CDR3nt: TGTGCCAGCAGCGTCGGGGGGAGTGGCTTTCCTGAGCAGTTCTTC
CDR3aa: CASSVGGSGFPEQFF

j_gene: TRBJ2-7
d_gene: .
v_gene: TRBV14
abundance: .
CDR3nt: TGTGCCAGCAGCCAAGCCGGACTCTACGAGCAGTACTTC
CDR3aa: CASSQAGLYEQYF

j_gene: TRBJ1-5
d_gene: .
v_gene: TRBV7-2
abundance: .
CDR3nt: TGTGCCAGCAGCCCCTCCAGAAACAATCAGCCCCAGCATTTT
CDR3aa: CASSPSRNNQPQHF